The rows below give T cell receptor beta chains drawn from one sample of a study of blood T cell repertoires in COVID-19. Profiling relied on immunoSEQ multiplex PCR, and the TCRdb table lists in-frame clones only, not all of them. Altogether 200,000 to 250,000 clones are present, about 90% being singletons, with the ten largest covering around 3.6%. Sequenced: PBMCs or T cells enriched from blood (not recorded which). These receptors all stem from a woman in her 30s who had been exposed to COVID-19. Both conserved end residues are part of each CDR3. A D gene is named only where the DNA matches it firmly. Clone size appears in some rows only: once, few, many, or a class for an expanded clone.

D | J | size | V | CDR3 | DNA
TRBD1 | TRBJ1-2 | once | TRBV4-2 | CASRRAGQGSYGYTF | TGTGCCAGCAGGCGCGCTGGACAGGGGAGCTATGGCTACACCTTC
TRBD2 | TRBJ2-5 | . | TRBV6-5 | CASRLTAGEGETQYF | TGTGCCAGCAGACTGACCGCGGGAGAGGGAGAGACCCAGTACTTC
. | TRBJ1-1 | . | TRBV11-2 | CASSLASRLHMAFF | TGTGCCAGCAGCTTAGCTTCCAGGCTGCACATGGCTTTCTTT
. | TRBJ2-1 | . | TRBV7-3 | CASSPGGNEQFF | TGTGCCAGCAGCCCCGGGGGCAATGAGCAGTTCTTC
TRBD1 | TRBJ1-5 | . | TRBV7-2 | CASSLDRQGYQPQHF | TGTGCCAGCAGCTTAGATAGACAGGGATATCAGCCCCAGCATTTT
TRBD1 | TRBJ1-1 | . | TRBV18 | CASSPRLTGSESTEAFF | TGTGCCAGCTCACCACGCCTGACAGGGTCCGAGAGTACTGAAGCTTTCTTT
. | TRBJ1-1 | . | TRBV30 | CACAGLWAFF | TGTGCCTGCGCCGGTTTGTGGGCTTTCTTT
. | TRBJ2-5 | . | TRBV21-1 | CASSKKTNRGRETQYF | TGTGCCAGCAGCAAAAAAACCAACAGGGGGCGTGAGACCCAGTACTTC
. | TRBJ1-6 | medium-sized | TRBV7-9 | CASSLAVGNSPLHF | TGTGCCAGCAGCTTAGCAGTCGGGAATTCACCCCTCCACTTT
TRBD1 | TRBJ1-1 | . | TRBV29-1 | CSVHRQGARWLMNTEAFF | TGCAGCGTCCATCGACAGGGGGCGAGATGGTTGATGAACACTGAAGCTTTCTTT
. | TRBJ1-5 | . | TRBV4-2 | CASSQGGGLGSNQPQHF | TGTGCCAGCAGCCAAGGCGGAGGCCTTGGGAGCAATCAGCCCCAGCATTTT
TRBD1 | TRBJ2-7 | . | TRBV5-1 | CASSGWTGGSYEQYF | TGCGCCAGCAGCGGGTGGACAGGGGGCTCCTACGAGCAGTACTTC
. | TRBJ2-1 | . | TRBV5-4 | CASSLAVGSSYNEQFF | TGTGCCAGCAGCTTGGCCGTTGGCAGCTCCTACAATGAGCAGTTCTTC
. | TRBJ2-5 | . | TRBV5-1 | CASSLQGIETQYF | TGCGCCAGCAGCTTGCAGGGGATCGAGACCCAGTACTTC
. | TRBJ1-6 | once | TRBV6-1 | CASSEVRQASSYNSPLHF | TGTGCCAGCAGTGAAGTCCGACAGGCGAGCTCCTATAATTCACCCCTCCACTTT
. | TRBJ1-4 | once | TRBV30 | CAWSLGAGANEKLFF | TGTGCCTGGAGTCTCGGGGCAGGGGCGAATGAAAAACTGTTTTTT
TRBD1 | TRBJ2-2 | . | TRBV24-1 | CATSDFGRTQGAAGQLFF | TGTGCCACCAGTGATTTCGGAAGAACACAGGGGGCCGCTGGGCAGCTGTTTTTT
. | TRBJ1-1 | . | TRBV21-1 | CASRVPGQGKGRAFF | TGTGCCAGCAGAGTACCGGGACAAGGGAAAGGTAGGGCTTTCTTT
. | TRBJ1-3 | . | TRBV28 | CASSYDTSSGNTIYF | TGTGCCAGCAGTTATGACACCAGCTCTGGAAACACCATATATTTT
. | TRBJ1-1 | once | TRBV5-6 | CASSLTGQPNTEAFF | TGTGCCAGCAGCTTAACCGGACAGCCTAACACTGAAGCTTTCTTT
TRBD2 | TRBJ2-3 | . | TRBV11-2 | CASSLYGLEVADTQYF | TGTGCCAGCAGCTTATACGGACTAGAGGTGGCAGATACGCAGTATTTT
. | TRBJ2-4 | . | TRBV3-1/TRBV3-2 | CASSQGGGTIQYF | TGTGCCAGCAGCCAAGGGGGCGGGACCATTCAGTACTTC
. | TRBJ1-5 | once | TRBV19 | CASRTTGHSNQPQHF | TGTGCCAGTAGGACTACAGGGCATAGCAATCAGCCCCAGCATTTT
. | TRBJ1-1 | . | TRBV10-3 | CATQGLDTEAFF | TGTGCCACCCAGGGGCTGGACACTGAAGCTTTCTTT
TRBD1 | TRBJ1-2 | . | TRBV23-1 | CASRTGTVSGVYGYTF | TGCGCCAGCAGGACAGGGACCGTCTCAGGAGTCTATGGCTACACCTTC
TRBD2 | TRBJ2-4 | . | TRBV29-1 | CSVRLAGGPQAANIQYF | TGCAGCGTGAGACTAGCGGGAGGTCCTCAAGCCGCAAACATTCAGTACTTC
TRBD1 | TRBJ2-7 | . | TRBV4-1 | CASSQGQGASEQYF | TGCGCCAGCAGCCAAGGGCAGGGGGCGAGCGAGCAGTACTTC
. | TRBJ2-7 | once | TRBV7-9 | CASSLSTGYEQYF | TGTGCCAGCAGCTTATCCACGGGCTACGAGCAGTACTTC
. | TRBJ2-2 | . | TRBV24-1 | CATSDPRGQGNPPNTGELFF | TGTGCCACCAGTGACCCCCGTGGGCAGGGAAACCCCCCGAACACCGGGGAGCTGTTTTTT
. | TRBJ1-1 | . | TRBV5-6 | CASSFSWIGGVGTEAFF | TGTGCCAGCAGCTTCTCTTGGATAGGGGGTGTGGGCACTGAAGCTTTCTTT
. | TRBJ2-1 | . | TRBV7-9 | CASSDRTLREQFF | TGTGCCAGCAGCGATAGGACTTTGCGCGAGCAGTTCTTC
. | TRBJ1-4 | . | TRBV28 | CASSLQGEKLFF | TGTGCCAGCAGTTTACAGGGGGAAAAACTGTTTTTT
TRBD1 | TRBJ1-1 | . | TRBV9 | CASSFAGTGWVNTEAFF | TGTGCCAGCAGCTTTGCCGGGACAGGGTGGGTGAACACTGAAGCTTTCTTT
. | TRBJ1-4 | . | TRBV5-1 | CASSRSGTQGTGEKLFF | TGCGCCAGCAGCCGCTCCGGGACCCAGGGGACGGGTGAAAAACTGTTTTTT
. | TRBJ1-1 | . | TRBV30 | CAWTQKLNTEAFF | TGTGCCTGGACACAGAAGCTGAACACTGAAGCTTTCTTT
TRBD1 | TRBJ1-5 | . | TRBV19 | CASSIRQGGWSAQPQHF | TGTGCCAGTAGTATAAGACAGGGTGGATGGTCGGCTCAGCCCCAGCATTTT
TRBD1 | TRBJ2-3 | . | TRBV7-3 | CASSPGTGITDTQYF | TGTGCCAGCAGTCCCGGGACAGGGATCACAGATACGCAGTATTTT
TRBD2 | TRBJ2-3 | . | TRBV7-9 | CASSLVRPSGGGDTQYF | TGTGCCAGCAGCTTAGTTCGGCCAAGCGGGGGAGGAGATACGCAGTATTTT
TRBD2 | TRBJ2-5 | . | TRBV4-1 | CASSRFGTSGSMLETQYF | TGCGCCAGCAGCCGATTTGGGACTAGCGGGAGCATGTTGGAGACCCAGTACTTC
TRBD1 | TRBJ1-2 | . | TRBV11-2 | CASSPLTGPGYGYTF | TGTGCCAGCAGCCCTTTGACAGGGCCGGGCTATGGCTACACCTTC
. | TRBJ2-3 | . | TRBV30 | CAWSFGQRGTDTQYF | TGTGCCTGGTCGTTTGGACAGCGAGGCACAGATACGCAGTATTTT
TRBD1 | TRBJ2-2 | once | TRBV6-1 | CASSEKRGLDTGELFF | TGTGCCAGCAGTGAGAAGAGGGGGCTTGACACCGGGGAGCTGTTTTTT
TRBD2 | TRBJ2-7 | . | TRBV3-1/TRBV3-2 | CASSQAGGTYEQYF | TGTGCCAGCAGCCAAGCGGGGGGGACCTACGAGCAGTACTTC
. | TRBJ1-5 | . | TRBV18 | CASSPPQSRGNQPQHF | TGTGCCAGCTCACCACCTCAATCCAGGGGAAATCAGCCCCAGCATTTT
TRBD2 | TRBJ2-1 | once | TRBV5-4 | CASSFTSGSNEQFF | TGTGCCAGCAGCTTCACTAGCGGGAGCAATGAGCAGTTCTTC
. | TRBJ1-1 | . | TRBV12-5 | CASGLVEGRMNTEAFF | TGTGCTAGTGGTTTGGTAGAGGGGAGGATGAACACTGAAGCTTTCTTT
TRBD1 | TRBJ2-7 | . | TRBV7-6 | CASSRTGFGLEQYF | TGTGCCAGCAGCCGGACAGGGTTTGGACTAGAGCAGTACTTC
. | TRBJ1-5 | once | TRBV10-2 | CASSESISQGGGPQHF | TGCGCCAGCAGTGAGTCGATTAGTCAGGGAGGTGGGCCCCAGCATTTT
TRBD1 | TRBJ1-1 | . | TRBV6-5 | CASSYSTGVNTEAFF | TGTGCCAGCAGTTACTCGACAGGGGTGAACACTGAAGCTTTCTTT
. | TRBJ1-5 | . | TRBV5-5 | CASSPGDGSNQPQHF | TGTGCCAGCAGCCCGGGAGACGGTAGCAATCAGCCCCAGCATTTT
. | TRBJ1-5 | . | TRBV7-8 | CASSLAGGPQPQHF | TGTGCCAGCAGCTTAGCGGGGGGGCCTCAGCCCCAGCATTTT
TRBD2 | TRBJ2-5 | . | TRBV29-1 | CSSGGKETQYF | TGCAGCTCCGGGGGGAAAGAGACCCAGTACTTC
TRBD2 | TRBJ2-1 | . | TRBV19 | CASSTSTSGGHEQFF | TGTGCCAGTAGTACTTCGACTAGCGGGGGGCATGAGCAGTTCTTC
. | TRBJ2-2 | . | TRBV7-2 | CASSSGLSTGELFF | TGTGCCAGCAGCTCAGGACTATCCACCGGGGAGCTGTTTTTT